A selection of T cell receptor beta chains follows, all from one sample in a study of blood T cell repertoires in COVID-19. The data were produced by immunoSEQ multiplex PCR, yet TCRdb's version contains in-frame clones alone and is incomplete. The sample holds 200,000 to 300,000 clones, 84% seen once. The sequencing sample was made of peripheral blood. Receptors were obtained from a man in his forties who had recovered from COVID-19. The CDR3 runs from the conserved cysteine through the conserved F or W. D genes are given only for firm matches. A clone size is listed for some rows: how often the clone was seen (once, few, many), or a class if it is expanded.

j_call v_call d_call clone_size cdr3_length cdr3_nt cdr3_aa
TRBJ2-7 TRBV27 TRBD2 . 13 TGTGCCAGCATCGGACTAGCGGGAAGCGAGCAGTACTTC CASIGLAGSEQYF
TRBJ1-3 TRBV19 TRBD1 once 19 TGTGCCAGTAGTATCTTTGGGACAGTAATTGGTTTCTCTGGAAACACCATATATTTT CASSIFGTVIGFSGNTIYF
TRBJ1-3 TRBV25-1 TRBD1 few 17 TGTGCCAGCTCATCAGTCGGGACAGGGAGCTCTGGAAACACCATATATTTT CASSSVGTGSSGNTIYF
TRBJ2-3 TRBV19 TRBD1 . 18 TGTGCCAGTAGTGTACCCTCGGGCAGGGGGTCTAGCACAGATACGCAGTATTTT CASSVPSGRGSSTDTQYF
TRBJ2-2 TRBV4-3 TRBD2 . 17 TGCGCCAGCAGCCCCCGGCTAGCGGGAGCGGGAGCCGGGGAGCTGTTTTTT CASSPRLAGAGAGELFF
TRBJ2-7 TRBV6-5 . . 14 TGTGCCAGCAGTTACAGGGGGGGAGCCTACGAGCAGTACTTC CASSYRGGAYEQYF
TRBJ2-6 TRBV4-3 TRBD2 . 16 TGCGCCAGCAGCCAAGGAGGGAGGGCTGGGGCCAACGTCCTGACTTTC CASSQGGRAGANVLTF
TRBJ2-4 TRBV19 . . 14 TGTGCCAGTAGTACGGAGATAGCCAAAAACATTCAGTACTTC CASSTEIAKNIQYF
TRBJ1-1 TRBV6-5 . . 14 TGTGCCAGCAGTTACGGGGCGGGGGTCACTGAAGCTTTCTTT CASSYGAGVTEAFF
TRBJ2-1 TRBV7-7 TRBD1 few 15 TGTGCCAGCAGCCCCTACCGAGAGGGGGCAAGTGAGCAGTTCTTC CASSPYREGASEQFF
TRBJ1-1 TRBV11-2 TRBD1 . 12 TGTGCCAGCAGTCCAGGGGGCACTGAAGCTTTCTTT CASSPGGTEAFF
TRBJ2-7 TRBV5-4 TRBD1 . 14 TGTGCCAGCAGCTTTACAGGGGGCTCCTACGAGCAGTACTTC CASSFTGGSYEQYF
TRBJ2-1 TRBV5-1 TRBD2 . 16 TGCGCCAGCAGCTTTTACGGGACTAGCGGGAGCAATGAGCAGTTCTTC CASSFYGTSGSNEQFF
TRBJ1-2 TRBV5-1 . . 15 TGCGCCAGCAGCCCCCAACGCCCAGAAAACTATGGCTACACCTTC CASSPQRPENYGYTF
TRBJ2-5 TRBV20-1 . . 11 TGCAGTGCTACAGGAAAGGAGACCCAGTACTTC CSATGKETQYF
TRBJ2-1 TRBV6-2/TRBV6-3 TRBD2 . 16 TGTGCCAGCAGTTACTCGAGGCTAGCGGGGGGCAATGAGCAGTTCTTC CASSYSRLAGGNEQFF
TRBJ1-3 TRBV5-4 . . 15 TGTGCCAGCAGCCAGGACAAGAGCTCTGGAAACACCATATATTTT CASSQDKSSGNTIYF
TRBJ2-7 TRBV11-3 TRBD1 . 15 TGTGCCAGCAGCTTACTGGGACAGCGACCCTACGAGCAGTACTTC CASSLLGQRPYEQYF
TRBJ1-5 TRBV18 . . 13 TGTGCCAGCTCCCCCACCGGGAATCAGCCCCAGCATTTT CASSPTGNQPQHF
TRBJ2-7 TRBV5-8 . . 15 TGTGCCAGCAGCTTGGGGTATACGGGATCCTACGAGCAGTACTTC CASSLGYTGSYEQYF
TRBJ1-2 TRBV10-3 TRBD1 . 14 TGTGCCATCAGTGAGGAAGGGGGCGGCTATGGCTACACCTTC CAISEEGGGYGYTF
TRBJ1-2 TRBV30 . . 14 TGTGCCTGGAACCCGGGAGGCGGTGGCTATGGCTACACCTTC CAWNPGGGGYGYTF
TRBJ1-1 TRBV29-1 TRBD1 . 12 TGCAGCGTTGAGCAGGGGGACACTGAAGCTTTCTTT CSVEQGDTEAFF
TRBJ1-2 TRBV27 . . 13 TGTGCCAGTTCAGACGGAGGGGACTATGGCTACACCTTC CASSDGGDYGYTF
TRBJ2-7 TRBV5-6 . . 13 TGTGCCAGCAGCTTTCGACAGACTTACGAGCAGTACTTC CASSFRQTYEQYF
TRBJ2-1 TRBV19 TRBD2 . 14 TGTGCCAGTAGTATGGGGAGGGATTACAATGAGCAGTTCTTC CASSMGRDYNEQFF
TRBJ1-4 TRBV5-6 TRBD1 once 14 TGTGCCAGCAGCTCGACAGGGGACGATGAAAAACTGTTTTTT CASSSTGDDEKLFF
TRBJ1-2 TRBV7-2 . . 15 TGTGCCAGCAGCCCCCCCTCCCTGCGGGACTATGGCTACACCTTC CASSPPSLRDYGYTF
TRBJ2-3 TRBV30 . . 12 TGTGCCAGGGGATTAGACACAGATACGCAGTATTTT CARGLDTDTQYF
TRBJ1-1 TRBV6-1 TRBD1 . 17 TGTGCCAGCAGTGAAGCGGTCCGGACAGGGAGGTTCACTGAAGCTTTCTTT CASSEAVRTGRFTEAFF